The source of this T cell receptor (beta chain) is a study of cytomegalovirus exposure and HLA in healthy donors. Note on this clone: The antigen remains undetermined.

Study-level results: The HLA-A and HLA-B alleles of most subjects were reportedly predicted accurately from TCR beta sequences.

This CDR3 is built from 15 residues. With 3 bases removed from V and 8 bases from J, the gap between germline ends came to 17 bases. Germline V CDR1 and CDR2: MDHEN, SYDVKM. 13 Jbeta primers and 60 Vbeta primers were used for the PCR. The repertoire was sequenced with immunoSEQ multiplex PCR; TCRdb's copy has only in-frame clones and lacks some. The table lists about 140,000 clones, around 83% of them singletons. The gene calls are TRBV28 and TRBJ2-1; D gene ambiguous. The sequence came from a male donor in good health and CMV-seropositive. Sequencing input: PBMCs. The CDR3 nucleotides read TGTGCCAGCAGTTTCTCCTCGGTCGGTGAGGATGAGCAGTTCTTC. Protein sequence: CASSFSSVGEDEQFF.